This section outlines one T cell receptor beta chain sequence together with its context. This sample was included in a study of blood T cell repertoires in COVID-19. Study-level background: Researchers got acute and convalescent COVID-19 samples from the United States, Italy and Spain. T cells, B-cell-depleted T cells, or PBMCs supplied cDNA or gDNA.

Germline CDR1 LGHNA, CDR2 YNFKEQ. Trimming at V came to 0 bases and at J to 3 bases, leaving 7 bases not matched to a gene. The CDR3 is 17 amino acids. Under the authors' procedure: For nucleated cells, counts were estimated from reference gene primer amplification. Assay used: immunoSEQ multiplex PCR; TCRdb lists only in-frame clones, some missing. V and J calls and clone size are copied from that table; D and trimming were computed from the DNA. The repertoire holds about 8,000 clones, with just over 85% as singletons. This sequence was found in a woman between 50 and 59 years old with active or convalescent COVID-19. The sequenced material came from peripheral blood. The V gene is TRBV4-2, the J gene TRBJ2-1; TRBD2 agrees at 8 bases. CDR3: CASSQEAWLAGYNEQFF. CDR3 in DNA: TGTGCCAGCAGCCAAGAGGCCTGGCTAGCGGGCTACAATGAGCAGTTCTTC.